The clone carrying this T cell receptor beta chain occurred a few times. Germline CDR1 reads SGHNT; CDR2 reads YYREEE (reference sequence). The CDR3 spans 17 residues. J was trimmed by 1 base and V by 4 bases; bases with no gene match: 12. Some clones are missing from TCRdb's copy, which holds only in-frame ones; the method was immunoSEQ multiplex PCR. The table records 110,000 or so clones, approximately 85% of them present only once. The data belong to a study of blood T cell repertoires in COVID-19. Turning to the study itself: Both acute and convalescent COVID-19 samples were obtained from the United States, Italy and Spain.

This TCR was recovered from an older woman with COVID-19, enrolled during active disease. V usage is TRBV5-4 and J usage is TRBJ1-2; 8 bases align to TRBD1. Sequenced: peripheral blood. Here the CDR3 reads CASSHRDRWNNNYGYTF. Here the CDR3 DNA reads TGTGCCAGCAGCCACCGGGACAGGTGGAATAATAACTATGGCTACACCTTC.